The 28 T cell receptor beta chains listed next were all sequenced from one sample in a study of sequential checkpoint blockade in melanoma. Data came from immunoSEQ multiplex PCR; TCRdb stores just in-frame clones and leaves some out. The sample carries around 41,000 clones, just over 85% recorded once. Described treatment: randomized to nivolumab then ipilimumab (arm A) or the reverse (arm B). The specimen comprised CD8+ T cells sorted from blood (inferred from file names), sampled from a patient given nivolumab and ipilimumab in sequence. These TCRs come from a human donor with melanoma.

This chain connects TRBV5-1 to TRBJ1-2, with D possibly being TRBD1 (5 bases). Trimming took 4 bases from V and 0 from J, leaving 19 bases between them. Germline CDR1 reads SGHRS; CDR2 reads YFSETQ. The CDR3 covers 17 residues. CDR3 region: CASSPGQGFSANYGYTF. DNA of the CDR3: TGCGCCAGCAGCCCGGGCCAGGGTTTCTCAGCTAACTATGGCTACACCTTC.

The J gene is TRBJ2-2, the V gene TRBV6-5, with a possible D match to TRBD1 (5 bases). The length of the CDR3 is 11 residues. CDR1 is MNHEY and CDR2 is SVGAGI in the germline V gene. Trimming removed 8 bases at V and 10 bases at J, with 11 bases between. In DNA form, the CDR3 reads TGTGCCAGCCGGACACTCGAGGAGCTGTTTTTT. Translated: CASRTLEELFF.

The sample holds a few counts of this clone. The chain recombines TRBV27 with TRBJ2-1, with D perhaps TRBD2 (6 bases). V dropped 6 bases and J dropped 0 bases, with 15 bases sitting between them. Germline V gene sequence: CDR1 MNHEY, CDR2 SMNVEV (reference sequence). This CDR3 is built from 16 residues. DNA for the CDR3: TGTGCCAGCAGCATCAGCGGGCGGAGCTCCTACAATGAGCAGTTCTTC. Encoded protein: CASSISGRSSYNEQFF.

This chain joins TRBV7-3 and TRBJ2-5; 7 bases agree with TRBD1. This CDR3 has 15 residues. After removal of 6 bases from V and 2 bases from J, the junction contained 9 bases not matched to a gene. CDR1 SGHTA and CDR2 FQGTGA come from the germline V gene. CDR3 in DNA: TGTGCCAGCAGTTCTACTGGGACAGATCAAGAGACCCAGTACTTC. Its protein product is CASSSTGTDQETQYF.

V usage is TRBV5-4 and J usage is TRBJ2-7, with D possibly TRBD1 on 5 matching bases. The V end was cut by 3 bases, the J end by 2 bases, with 9 bases between. Germline CDR1 reads SGHNT; CDR2 reads YYREEE (reference sequence). The CDR3 loop spans 13 amino acids. The CDR3 sequence is CASSWGPAYEQYF. Here the CDR3 DNA reads TGTGCCAGCAGCTGGGGCCCAGCCTACGAGCAGTACTTC.

This CDR3 is CASSLLLAGGTDTQYF. In nucleotides, the CDR3 is TGTGCCAGCAGTTTGCTTCTAGCGGGCGGCACAGATACGCAGTATTTT. This sequence joins TRBV27 and TRBJ2-3; 8 bases align to TRBD2. The germline V gene encodes CDR1 MNHEY and CDR2 SMNVEV (reference sequence). Germline trimming cut 3 bases from V and 1 base from J; bases unmatched to any gene: 6. The CDR3 length is 16 residues.

This clone was recorded only once. The rearrangement uses TRBV5-4 and TRBJ2-3; 7 nucleotides match TRBD2. The CDR3 spans 17 residues. Germline CDR1 and CDR2: SGHNT and YYREEE (reference sequence). Trimming cost V 2 bases and J 6 bases; bases outside gene matches: 15. The CDR3 nucleotides are TGTGCCAGCAGCTTAATGACGGGGGGACTAACGGACGATACGCAGTATTTT. This encodes CASSLMTGGLTDDTQYF.

Here the CDR3 reads CASSLGQGGEKLFF. For the CDR3, the DNA is TGTGCCAGCAGCCTGGGACAGGGTGGTGAAAAACTGTTTTTT. The chain joins TRBV7-6 to TRBJ1-4, with 9 bases fitting TRBD1. J was trimmed by 7 bases and V by 5 bases; bases with no gene match: 5. This CDR3 contains 14 residues. The germline gives CDR1 SGHVS, CDR2 FNYEAQ. Filled out from reference TRBV7-6 and TRBJ1-4, the complete variable domain reads GAGVSQSPRYKVTKRGQDVALRCDPISGHVSLYWYRQALGQGPEFLTYFNYEAQQDKSGLPNDRFSAERPEGSISTLTIQRTEQRDSAMYRCASSLGQGGEKLFFGSGTQLSVL.

The chain uses TRBV19 and TRBJ2-7; TRBD1 matches at 7 bases. CDR3 length: 13 residues. Unmatched junction bases numbered 9, after V lost 9 bases and J lost 4 bases. CDR1 LNHDA and CDR2 SQIVND come from the germline V gene (reference sequence). CDR3 protein: CASERQGGYEQYF. In DNA form, the CDR3 reads TGTGCCAGCGAGCGACAGGGTGGGTACGAGCAGTACTTC.

This chain connects TRBV9 to TRBJ2-2, with D unclear. Germline assignment: CDR1 SGDLS and CDR2 YYNGEE. The length of the CDR3 is 14 residues. With 2 bases removed from V and 3 bases from J, the gap between germline ends came to 8 bases. The CDR3 region is CASSVRIYTGELFF. The CDR3 DNA sequence: TGTGCCAGCAGCGTGAGAATTTACACCGGGGAGCTGTTTTTT.

This clone was detected a few times. This chain joins TRBV19 and TRBJ2-1, with 9 bases identical to TRBD2. Per germline, CDR1 LNHDA and CDR2 SQIVND (reference sequence). V lost 4 bases, J lost 4 bases, and 2 bases stayed unmatched. CDR3 length: 14 amino acids. The CDR3: CASSSSGSYNEQFF. Here the CDR3 DNA reads TGTGCCAGTAGTAGTAGCGGGAGTTACAATGAGCAGTTCTTC.

V usage is TRBV5-8 and J usage is TRBJ2-7; a weak D match, TRBD1 (6 bases). This CDR3 is 15 amino acids long. Between the trimmed V and J ends, which lost 2 bases and 3 bases, there was a span of 15 bases. CDR1 and CDR2 (germline): SGHTS, YDEGEE. The CDR3, as DNA: TGTGCCAGCAGCTTCTATACAGGGTTGATCTACGAGCAGTACTTC. It encodes CASSFYTGLIYEQYF.

The V and J genes are TRBV5-1 and TRBJ2-1; 7 bases align to TRBD1. Germline loops: CDR1 SGHRS, CDR2 YFSETQ. The CDR3 runs to 16 residues. V shed 0 bases and J 1 base; nucleotides not matched to a gene: 4. CDR3 protein: CASSLGTGPSYNEQFF. CDR3 coding DNA: TGCGCCAGCAGCTTGGGGACAGGTCCATCCTACAATGAGCAGTTCTTC. Combining the CDR3 with reference TRBV5-1 and TRBJ2-1 gives the whole variable domain KAGVTQTPRYLIKTRGQQVTLSCSPISGHRSVSWYQQTPGQGLQFLFEYFSETQRNKGNFPGRFSGRQFSNSRSEMNVSTLELGDSALYLCASSLGTGPSYNEQFFGPGTRLTVL.

The genes are TRBV19 and TRBJ2-1; TRBD2 aligns across 8 bases. V lost 5 bases to trimming and J lost 5 bases; unmatched junction nucleotides: 8. Germline V lookup: CDR1 LNHDA, CDR2 SQIVND (reference sequence). This CDR3 has 15 amino acids. The CDR3 reads CASSPNSGSHNEQFF. In DNA, the CDR3 is TGTGCCAGTAGTCCGAACAGCGGGAGCCACAATGAGCAGTTCTTC.

The rearrangement links TRBV29-1 to TRBJ1-4; weak D call: TRBD1 (6 bases). CDR1 is SQVTM, CDR2 ANQGSEA, per germline. CDR3 size: 16 residues. V dropped 6 bases and J dropped 0 bases, with 17 bases sitting between them. CDR3 nucleotide sequence: TGCAGCGTCGTCGGGGGGCTTGGCGCAACTAATGAAAAACTGTTTTTT. This codes for CSVVGGLGATNEKLFF.

The rearrangement uses TRBV29-1 and TRBJ2-3, with TRBD2 as a possible D gene (6 bases). V was pared by 8 bases and J by 0 bases, with 15 bases between. Per germline, CDR1 SQVTM and CDR2 ANQGSEA. The length of the CDR3 is 14 residues. CDR3 protein: CSSLEGISTDTQYF. DNA of the CDR3: TGCAGCTCCCTGGAGGGAATTAGCACAGATACGCAGTATTTT.

The J gene is TRBJ2-7, the V gene TRBV7-9; TRBD2 matches 10 bases. CDR1 and CDR2 from the germline V gene are SEHNR and FQNEAQ (reference sequence). The junction had 6 bases not matched to a gene; V was cut back by 4 bases and J by 0 bases. This CDR3 has 16 amino acids. Here the CDR3 DNA reads TGTGCCAGCAGCTCAGGACTAGCGGCCTTCTCCTACGAGCAGTACGTC. Its translation is CASSSGLAAFSYEQYV.

The chain couples TRBV4-1 to TRBJ1-1, with D hard to call. The CDR3 sequence is 15 residues long. Germline CDR1 reads MGHRA; CDR2 reads YSYEKL. Trimming shortened V by 1 base and J by 5 bases, and 14 bases separated the two germline ends. The CDR3 is CASSQGAGGSTEAFF. The CDR3 DNA sequence: TGCGCCAGCAGCCAAGGAGCGGGAGGGAGTACTGAAGCTTTCTTT.

This clone was picked up one time. This chain joins TRBV27 and TRBJ1-2; 8 nucleotides agree with TRBD1. The CDR3 sequence is 14 residues long. Germline assignment: CDR1 MNHEY and CDR2 SMNVEV (reference sequence). The V segment lost 5 bases and the J segment 4 bases; nucleotides outside the gene matches: 6. The CDR3 sequence is CASSPTTGAYGYTF. CDR3 DNA sequence: TGTGCCAGCAGTCCAACGACAGGGGCCTATGGCTACACCTTC.

Notes on this clone: Different DNA sequences within this sample yield the same CDR3. CDR3 loop: CASSMEGAVSPHSYEQYF. DNA of the CDR3: TGTGCCAGTAGTATGGAAGGGGCGGTAAGCCCTCACTCCTACGAGCAGTACTTC. The chain links TRBV19 to TRBJ2-7, with TRBD1 as a possible D gene (5 bases). The V and J ends lost 3 bases and 0 bases respectively, with 21 bases between them. This CDR3 contains 18 residues. Germline V gene lookup returns CDR1 LNHDA and CDR2 SQIVND (reference sequence). The whole variable domain, filled in from reference TRBV19 and TRBJ2-7, reads DGGITQSPKYLFRKEGQNVTLSCEQNLNHDAMYWYRQDPGQGLRLIYYSQIVNDFQKGDIAEGYSVSREKKESFPLTVTSAQKNPTAFYLCASSMEGAVSPHSYEQYFGPGTRLTVT.

The J gene is TRBJ2-7, the V gene TRBV7-6; TRBD1 matches 9 bases. The germline V gene encodes CDR1 SGHVS and CDR2 FNYEAQ. The CDR3 is made up of 15 amino acids. V lost 0 bases and J lost 2; bases outside the gene matches: 2. In nucleotides, the CDR3 is TGTGCCAGCAGCTTAGCGGACAGGGGAACCTACGAGCAGTACTTC. It yields the protein CASSLADRGTYEQYF.

The table lists this clone with a few counts. This chain links TRBV7-2 with TRBJ1-3; D might be TRBD1 (5 bases). V was clipped by 0 bases and J by 4 bases, with 22 bases between them. The CDR3 sequence is 19 residues long. Germline V CDR1 and CDR2: SGHTA, FQGNSA. This CDR3 is CASSLAGRQRQRKGNTIYF. CDR3 nucleotides: TGTGCCAGCAGCTTAGCGGGCCGCCAACGACAGAGGAAAGGAAACACCATATATTTT.

The gene calls are TRBV7-6 and TRBJ1-1, with D possibly being TRBD1 (6 bases). The germline V gene encodes CDR1 SGHVS and CDR2 FNYEAQ. Trimming shortened V by 1 base and J by 1 base, and 10 bases separated the two germline ends. There are 15 residues in the CDR3. Here the CDR3 reads CASSLGAGENTEAFF. Here the CDR3 DNA reads TGTGCCAGCAGCTTAGGAGCAGGGGAGAACACTGAAGCTTTCTTT.

The chain joins TRBV13 to TRBJ2-1; 10 bases match TRBD2. CDR1 is PRHDT and CDR2 is FYEKMQ in the germline V gene (reference sequence). This CDR3 spans 15 amino acids. Germline trimming cut 0 bases from V and 5 bases from J; bases unmatched to any gene: 1. Here the CDR3 reads CASSLGLAGDNEQFF. DNA of the CDR3: TGTGCCAGCAGCTTAGGGCTAGCGGGGGACAATGAGCAGTTCTTC.

V and J are TRBV15 and TRBJ2-3, with 9 bases identical to TRBD2. The CDR3 sequence is 15 residues long. V shed 3 bases and J 1 base; nucleotides not matched to a gene: 2. Germline V CDR1 and CDR2: LNHNV, YYDKDF (reference sequence). The CDR3 loop is CATSRRTSGTDTQYF. For the CDR3, the DNA is TGTGCCACCAGCAGGCGGACTAGCGGCACAGATACGCAGTATTTT.

This clone was counted a single time. V is TRBV5-4 and J is TRBJ2-1; 10 nucleotides align to TRBD2. The CDR3 extends over 20 amino acids. Germline-derived CDR1 and CDR2 are SGHNT and YYREEE (reference sequence). The V segment lost 0 bases and the J segment 0 bases; nucleotides outside the gene matches: 12. CDR3 in amino acids: CASSLVPASGSWSSYNEQFF. In nucleotides, the CDR3 is TGTGCCAGCAGCTTGGTTCCGGCTAGCGGGAGTTGGAGCTCCTACAATGAGCAGTTCTTC.

The V and J genes are TRBV27 and TRBJ2-2; no clear D gene. This CDR3 spans 15 amino acids. V lost 3 bases, J lost 2 bases, and 10 bases lay in between. The germline CDR1 and CDR2 sequences are MNHEY and SMNVEV (reference sequence). The CDR3 nucleotides read TGTGCCAGCAGTTTTCAGCGATCCAACACCGGGGAGCTGTTTTTT. The encoded protein is CASSFQRSNTGELFF.

This clone was detected once. The gene calls are TRBV5-1 and TRBJ2-1, with 10 nucleotides matching TRBD2. The ends lost 6 bases at V and 0 bases at J; junction bases unmatched: 15. This CDR3 comprises 19 residues. Germline assignment: CDR1 SGHRS and CDR2 YFSETQ. The CDR3 protein is CASNNPRVAGGLSYNEQFF. As DNA, the CDR3 is TGCGCCAGCAACAATCCCCGAGTAGCGGGAGGACTCTCCTACAATGAGCAGTTCTTC.